The rows below give T cell receptor beta chains drawn from one sample of a study of early T cells in non-severe SARS-CoV-2 infection. TCRdb reprocessed the 5' RACE reads via MiXCR and lists one record per CDR3 protein. The repertoire holds 30,000 to 35,000 distinct CDR3 sequences, with around 7% as singletons. Sequenced input: whole blood. These receptors came from an adult who was a healthcare worker with PCR-confirmed SARS-CoV-2 infection or an uninfected control (not recorded which). Each CDR3 is given with its conserved first and last residue. Each record gives: CDR3 protein, CDR3 DNA, D gene, CDR3 length, clone size, J gene, V gene. D genes are given only for firm matches. Only some rows state a clone size, as once, few, many or a class for expanded clones.

CDR3 protein: CASSQSWQRTDTQYF
CDR3 DNA: TGCGCCAGCAGCCAATCCTGGCAGAGGACAGATACGCAGTATTTT
D gene: NA
CDR3 length: 15
clone size: many
J gene: TRBJ2-3
V gene: TRBV4-1

CDR3 protein: CASSWRLAGDTYEQYF
CDR3 DNA: TGTGCCAGCAGTTGGAGACTAGCGGGTGATACCTACGAGCAGTACTTC
D gene: TRBD2
CDR3 length: 16
clone size: NA
J gene: TRBJ2-7
V gene: TRBV27

CDR3 protein: CASSSGQFSYEQYF
CDR3 DNA: TGCGCCAGCAGCTCGGGACAGTTTTCCTACGAGCAGTACTTC
D gene: TRBD1
CDR3 length: 14
clone size: many
J gene: TRBJ2-7
V gene: TRBV5-1

CDR3 protein: CSVMTGINSPLHF
CDR3 DNA: TGCAGCGTCATGACTGGTATCAATTCACCCCTCCACTTT
D gene: NA
CDR3 length: 13
clone size: many
J gene: TRBJ1-6
V gene: TRBV29-1

CDR3 protein: CASSWRFRGTVSFF
CDR3 DNA: TGTGCCAGCAGTTGGAGATTCCGGGGGACAGTTTCGTTCTTC
D gene: NA
CDR3 length: 14
clone size: many
J gene: TRBJ2-1
V gene: TRBV12-3/TRBV12-4

CDR3 protein: CSVEGSRDRGFDEQFF
CDR3 DNA: TGCAGCGTTGAGGGTAGCCGGGACAGGGGTTTCGATGAGCAGTTCTTC
D gene: TRBD1
CDR3 length: 16
clone size: many
J gene: TRBJ2-1
V gene: TRBV29-1

CDR3 protein: CATPSRNQPQHF
CDR3 DNA: TGTGCCACCCCGAGTCGCAATCAGCCCCAGCATTTT
D gene: NA
CDR3 length: 12
clone size: many
J gene: TRBJ1-5
V gene: TRBV19

CDR3 protein: CSAKGTSGNQETQYF
CDR3 DNA: TGCAGTGCTAAAGGGACTAGCGGGAACCAAGAGACCCAGTACTTC
D gene: TRBD2
CDR3 length: 15
clone size: NA
J gene: TRBJ2-5
V gene: TRBV20-1

CDR3 protein: CASSPALRGNQPQHF
CDR3 DNA: TGTGCCAGCTCCCCGGCTCTACGGGGCAATCAGCCCCAGCATTTT
D gene: NA
CDR3 length: 15
clone size: many
J gene: TRBJ1-5
V gene: TRBV28

CDR3 protein: CASSLGREMGTGELFF
CDR3 DNA: TGTGCCAGCAGCTTGGGGCGGGAGATGGGCACCGGGGAGCTGTTTTTT
D gene: TRBD2
CDR3 length: 16
clone size: many
J gene: TRBJ2-2
V gene: TRBV5-5

CDR3 protein: CASSQTTNTEAFF
CDR3 DNA: TGCGCCAGCAGCCAGACAACTAACACTGAAGCTTTCTTT
D gene: NA
CDR3 length: 13
clone size: many
J gene: TRBJ1-1
V gene: TRBV4-3

CDR3 protein: CASRDRGYYGYTF
CDR3 DNA: TGTGCCAGCCGGGACAGGGGATACTATGGCTACACCTTC
D gene: TRBD1
CDR3 length: 13
clone size: many
J gene: TRBJ1-2
V gene: TRBV28

CDR3 protein: CASSTKGILAFF
CDR3 DNA: TGTGCCAGCAGCACCAAGGGGATTTTGGCTTTCTTT
D gene: NA
CDR3 length: 12
clone size: few
J gene: TRBJ1-1
V gene: TRBV12-3/TRBV12-4

CDR3 protein: CAISESGASTDTQYF
CDR3 DNA: TGTGCCATCAGTGAGTCGGGAGCCAGCACAGATACGCAGTATTTT
D gene: NA
CDR3 length: 15
clone size: many
J gene: TRBJ2-3
V gene: TRBV10-3

CDR3 protein: CSATVDRVQNQPQHF
CDR3 DNA: TGCAGTGCTACCGTTGACAGGGTCCAGAATCAGCCCCAGCATTTT
D gene: TRBD1
CDR3 length: 15
clone size: few
J gene: TRBJ1-5
V gene: TRBV20-1

CDR3 protein: CASSWENTGELFF
CDR3 DNA: TGCGCCAGCAGTTGGGAGAACACCGGGGAGCTGTTTTTT
D gene: NA
CDR3 length: 13
clone size: NA
J gene: TRBJ2-2
V gene: TRBV5-1

CDR3 protein: CASSLDRLAYEQYF
CDR3 DNA: TGTGCCAGCAGCTTAGATCGATTGGCCTACGAGCAGTACTTC
D gene: NA
CDR3 length: 14
clone size: NA
J gene: TRBJ2-7
V gene: TRBV11-2

CDR3 protein: CASSWNAGSPLHF
CDR3 DNA: TGTGCCAGCAGTTGGAATGCGGGATCACCCCTCCACTTT
D gene: NA
CDR3 length: 13
clone size: many
J gene: TRBJ1-6
V gene: TRBV6-2/TRBV6-3

CDR3 protein: CASSLEQRELGNEQFF
CDR3 DNA: TGTGCCAGCAGCTTAGAACAGCGGGAGCTAGGCAATGAGCAGTTCTTC
D gene: TRBD2
CDR3 length: 16
clone size: many
J gene: TRBJ2-1
V gene: TRBV11-3

CDR3 protein: CASKDETGSEKLFF
CDR3 DNA: TGTGCCAGCAAGGACGAGACAGGGAGTGAAAAACTGTTTTTT
D gene: TRBD1
CDR3 length: 14
clone size: medium-sized
J gene: TRBJ1-4
V gene: TRBV6-5

CDR3 protein: CSASNYIMPYTQYF
CDR3 DNA: TGCAGTGCTAGTAACTATATAATGCCTTATACGCAGTATTTT
D gene: NA
CDR3 length: 14
clone size: NA
J gene: TRBJ2-3
V gene: TRBV20-1

CDR3 protein: CASSREWGDQETQYF
CDR3 DNA: TGTGCCAGCAGCCGAGAGTGGGGCGACCAAGAGACCCAGTACTTC
D gene: NA
CDR3 length: 15
clone size: many
J gene: TRBJ2-5
V gene: TRBV9

CDR3 protein: CSARVPGGTFHTDTQYF
CDR3 DNA: TGCAGTGCTAGGGTTCCGGGAGGGACATTCCACACGGATACGCAGTATTTT
D gene: TRBD2
CDR3 length: 17
clone size: few
J gene: TRBJ2-3
V gene: TRBV20-1

CDR3 protein: CASSLRDPDNYGYTF
CDR3 DNA: TGTGCCAGCAGCCTAAGGGATCCCGATAACTATGGCTACACCTTC
D gene: NA
CDR3 length: 15
clone size: many
J gene: TRBJ1-2
V gene: TRBV7-2

CDR3 protein: CSARGLASYEQYF
CDR3 DNA: TGCAGTGCTAGAGGGCTAGCGTCCTACGAGCAGTACTTC
D gene: NA
CDR3 length: 13
clone size: many
J gene: TRBJ2-7
V gene: TRBV20-1

CDR3 protein: CSARAGTMDEQYF
CDR3 DNA: TGCAGTGCTAGGGCCGGGACTATGGACGAGCAGTACTTC
D gene: TRBD2
CDR3 length: 13
clone size: many
J gene: TRBJ2-7
V gene: TRBV20-1

CDR3 protein: CASSQGSGAWGTNEKLFF
CDR3 DNA: TGCGCCAGCAGCCAAGGATCAGGGGCCTGGGGGACTAATGAAAAACTGTTTTTT
D gene: NA
CDR3 length: 18
clone size: medium-sized
J gene: TRBJ1-4
V gene: TRBV4-1

CDR3 protein: CATSEGALWDQPQHF
CDR3 DNA: TGTGCCACCAGTGAGGGAGCGCTCTGGGATCAGCCCCAGCATTTT
D gene: NA
CDR3 length: 15
clone size: few
J gene: TRBJ1-5
V gene: TRBV24-1

CDR3 protein: CASSQEVAGAGELFF
CDR3 DNA: TGTGCCAGCAGCCAAGAGGTAGCGGGAGCCGGGGAGCTGTTTTTT
D gene: TRBD2
CDR3 length: 15
clone size: medium-sized
J gene: TRBJ2-2
V gene: TRBV4-2